This T cell receptor (beta chain) emerged from a study of blood T cell repertoires in COVID-19. Overall study context: Samples came from the United States, Italy and Spain, spanning acute and convalescent COVID-19. In each case, the material was cDNA or gDNA derived from T cells, B-cell-depleted T cells, or PBMCs.

Authors' methods: Estimates of nucleated cell counts were drawn from the amplification of reference gene primers. Some clones are missing from TCRdb's copy, which holds only in-frame ones; the method was immunoSEQ multiplex PCR. For V, J and clone size, that table is used; D and trimming come from the DNA. Of around 150,000 clones in the sample, more than 80% are singletons; the top ten hold approximately 3%. This clone was seen a few times. CDR3 length: 16 amino acids. V is TRBV21-1 and J is TRBJ2-7; the table names TRBD1, a call not compared with the DNA. TRBV21-1 is a pseudogene segment. The origin of this receptor is a man aged 60-69 years with acute or convalescent COVID-19. Material: peripheral blood. The CDR3 spells CASRPGQGSPYYEQYF. The CDR3 nucleotides read TGTGCCAGCAGGCCGGGACAGGGGAGCCCCTACTACGAGCAGTACTTC.